The T cell receptor beta chain under discussion was sequenced for a study of blood T cell repertoires in COVID-19. On the study more broadly: From the United States, Italy and Spain came samples of acute and convalescent COVID-19.

No more than 2 weeks before study entry, exposed participants had met a case of COVID-19. CDR3 length equals 15 residues. The J segment lost 7 bases and the V segment lost 0 bases, leaving 6 bases of the junction unmatched. CDR1 SGHNT and CDR2 YYREEE come from the germline V gene (reference sequence). Original analysis: By means of reference gene primer amplification, nucleated cell counts were estimated. Here immunoSEQ multiplex PCR was the method, and the copy in TCRdb shows in-frame clones only, minus some. V and J calls plus clone size are reproduced from that table; the DNA served to infer D and trimming. The sample records about 320,000 clones, more than 90% being singletons.

The specimen sequenced was PBMCs or T cells enriched from blood (not recorded which). This TCR derives from a woman aged 25 to 45 who had been exposed to COVID-19. The chain employs TRBV5-4 and TRBJ1-2; 10 bases map to TRBD1. The CDR3 reads CASSLGTGGIGGYTF. For the CDR3, the DNA is TGTGCCAGCAGCTTGGGGACAGGGGGAATCGGTGGCTACACCTTC.